These 18 T cell receptor beta chains came from one sample sequenced in a study of human T cells and chemical hapten exposure. The time point: patch test 2, 6 weeks after DPC sensitization. Treatment: therapeutic diphenylcyclopropenone sensitization with weekly scalp DPC. A single record per CDR3 protein comes from TCRdb applying MiXCR to the RACE reads. The sample shows tens of thousands of distinct CDR3 sequences, about 9% of them seen only once. Sequenced here: whole blood, sampled in connection with sensitization to the hapten diphenylcyclopropenone (DPC). Every receptor here comes from a woman between 45 and 60 years old with alopecia areata. Some clones in this sample may be carry-over from other donors' samples.

This clonotype was observed at least ten times. The genes are TRBV3-1 and TRBJ1-2; 7 nucleotides match TRBD1. This CDR3 spans 15 amino acids. Looked up from germline, CDR1 is LGHDT and CDR2 is YNNKEL (reference sequence). V lost 1 base and J lost 2; bases outside the gene matches: 4. Here the CDR3 reads CASSQGQGGNYGYTF. CDR3 sequence (DNA): TGTGCCAGCAGCCAAGGACAGGGAGGGAACTATGGCTACACCTTC.

V usage is TRBV28 and J usage is TRBJ1-1; D gene uncertain. V was trimmed by 6 bases and J by 4 bases, leaving 15 bases between them. Germline CDR1 MDHEN, CDR2 SYDVKM. The CDR3 spans 14 residues. The CDR3 spells CASSRDNSGTEAFF. CDR3 sequence (DNA): TGTGCCAGCAGCAGAGACAATTCGGGCACTGAAGCTTTCTTT. Together with reference TRBV28 and TRBJ1-1, the CDR3 gives the full variable domain: DVKVTQSSRYLVKRTGEKVFLECVQDMDHENMFWYRQDPGLGLRLIYFSYDVKMKEKGDIPEGYSVSREKKERFSLILESASTNQTSMYLCASSRDNSGTEAFFGQGTRLTVV.

The chain combines TRBV6-6 with TRBJ2-7, with D hard to call. V dropped 6 bases and J dropped 2 bases, with 11 bases sitting between them. The germline V gene has CDR1 MNHNY and CDR2 SVGAGI (reference sequence). The CDR3 spans 13 residues. The CDR3 nucleotides read TGTGCCAGCAGCACCGGGCCTACCTACGAGCAGTACTTC. Its translation: CASSTGPTYEQYF.

This clonotype was counted between two and nine times. As DNA, the CDR3 is TGTGCCAGCATCATCGCGAGAGGGGAGGGCTATGGCTACACCTTC. This encodes CASIIARGEGYGYTF. V is TRBV2 and J is TRBJ1-2, with D possibly matching TRBD1 (5 bases). Germline V CDR1 and CDR2: SNHLY, FYNNEI. The CDR3 is made up of 15 amino acids. The V gene lost 7 bases and the J gene lost 4 bases, with 19 bases spanning the gap.

The chain uses TRBV7-2 and TRBJ2-7, with 7 nucleotides matching TRBD1. With 5 bases clipped from V and 4 bases from J, the junction kept 2 bases outside the gene matches. This CDR3 is 12 amino acids long. CDR1 is SGHTA, CDR2 FQGNSA, per germline. This CDR3 is CASSVQGYEQYF. CDR3 DNA: TGTGCCAGCAGCGTACAGGGGTACGAGCAGTACTTC.

This clonotype was counted at least ten times. The rearrangement joins TRBV7-8 to TRBJ1-4; perhaps TRBD1 as D (6 bases). Germline V CDR1 and CDR2: SGHVS, FQNEAQ. V gave up 5 bases and J gave up 3 bases, with 13 bases separating them. The CDR3 length is 15 residues. The CDR3 is CASSRRTVPNEKLFF. Written as DNA, the CDR3 is TGTGCCAGCAGCAGACGGACAGTTCCTAATGAAAAACTGTTTTTT.

The V call is TRBV3-1, the J call TRBJ1-1; 12 bases line up with TRBD1. The CDR3 sequence is 16 residues long. Germline V gene lookup returns CDR1 LGHDT and CDR2 YNNKEL (reference sequence). V was clipped by 8 bases and J by 1 base; unmatched bases: 8. This chain's CDR3 is CASGPGDRGRNTEAFF. Here the CDR3 DNA reads TGTGCCAGCGGGCCGGGGGACAGGGGGCGGAACACTGAAGCTTTCTTT.

This clonotype was found many times. The chain combines TRBV7-2 with TRBJ2-5; TRBD2 matches at 12 bases. V was clipped by 5 bases and J by 13 bases; unmatched bases: 14. The CDR3 has 15 amino acids. The V gene's germline CDR1 is SGHTA and CDR2 FQGNSA. The CDR3 region is CASSPARASGGARYF. The CDR3 region has the DNA TGTGCCAGCAGCCCCGCCCGGGCTAGCGGGGGGGCACGGTACTTC.

The rearrangement joins TRBV27 to TRBJ1-2, with TRBD1 as a possible D gene (6 bases). Germline CDR1 is MNHEY and CDR2 is SMNVEV (reference sequence). There are 13 residues in the CDR3. V was shortened by 6 bases and J by 2 bases, with 10 bases between the two germline ends. CDR3 bases: TGTGCCAGCAGCACAGGGATAAACTATGGCTACACCTTC. Amino acid sequence: CASSTGINYGYTF.

The chain recombines TRBV29-1 with TRBJ1-2; 10 bases are shared with TRBD1. J lost 4 bases, V lost 8 bases, and 4 bases had no gene match. CDR1 is SQVTM and CDR2 is ANQGSEA in the germline V gene. The CDR3 is made up of 12 amino acids. The CDR3 spells CSFRTGGYGYTF. CDR3 coding DNA: TGCAGCTTCAGGACAGGGGGCTATGGCTACACCTTC.

This clonotype was detected ten times or more. This rearrangement joins TRBV12-3 or TRBV12-4 to TRBJ1-6; maybe TRBD1 (5 bases). The CDR3 sequence is 15 residues long. Trimming took off 6 bases at V and 1 base at J, with 10 bases between the two ends. CDR3 protein: CASSPGGSYNSPLHF. Here the CDR3 DNA reads TGTGCCAGCAGCCCCGGGGGGTCCTATAATTCACCCCTCCACTTT.

This clonotype was detected only a few times. This chain uses TRBV20-1 with TRBJ2-4, with a weak D call TRBD2 (6 bases). Germline-derived CDR1 and CDR2 are DFQATT and SNEGSKA (reference sequence). The V gene lost 0 bases and the J gene lost 5 bases, with 11 bases spanning the gap. This CDR3 comprises 14 residues. The CDR3 spells CSAREKRVQNIQYF. CDR3 sequence (DNA): TGCAGTGCTAGAGAGAAGCGGGTGCAAAACATTCAGTACTTC.

This rearrangement joins TRBV5-1 to TRBJ1-6, with D perhaps TRBD1 (6 bases). Per germline, CDR1 SGHRS and CDR2 YFSETQ. V was clipped by 4 bases and J by 7 bases, with 15 bases between them. CDR3 length equals 15 residues. Here the CDR3 reads CASSLQGLPNSPLHF. CDR3 DNA sequence: TGCGCCAGCAGCCTACAGGGTTTGCCGAATTCACCCCTCCACTTT.

Only one count was recorded for this clonotype. CDR3 in DNA: TGTGCCAGCAGTTTGGGGCTAGCGGGAGACGAGCAGTACTTC. It codes for CASSLGLAGDEQYF. The V gene is TRBV12-3 or TRBV12-4, the J gene TRBJ2-7, with 10 bases that match TRBD2. The CDR3 has 14 amino acids. Unmatched junction bases numbered 4, after V lost 3 bases and J lost 5 bases.

This clonotype was detected only a few times. The chain joins TRBV12-3 or TRBV12-4 to TRBJ1-5; D is uncertain. The V and J ends lost 7 bases and 2 bases respectively, with 9 bases between them. CDR3 length: 13 residues. The CDR3 here is CASTRRGNQPQHF. The CDR3 DNA follows: TGTGCCAGCACTCGGCGGGGCAATCAGCCCCAGCATTTT.

In its sample, this clonotype was seen a few times. The rearrangement links TRBV7-9 to TRBJ2-1; 9 nucleotides match TRBD2. The CDR3 covers 17 residues. V trimming: 5 bases; J trimming: 4 bases; junction bases outside the gene matches: 12. Germline lookup yields CDR1 SEHNR and CDR2 FQNEAQ (reference sequence). Here the CDR3 DNA reads TGTGCCAGCAGCCTCCTGGTGACTAGCGGATCATACAATGAGCAGTTCTTC. Translating it yields CASSLLVTSGSYNEQFF.

In its sample, this clonotype was seen a few times. V and J are TRBV24-1 and TRBJ2-3, with a weak D call TRBD1 (6 bases). Germline assignment: CDR1 KGHDR and CDR2 SFDVKD. Trimming stripped 2 bases from V and 3 bases from J, with 11 bases between. This CDR3 is 15 amino acids long. The CDR3 loop is CATSDSGVATDTQYF. CDR3 nucleotides: TGTGCCACCAGTGATTCAGGGGTCGCAACAGATACGCAGTATTTT.

The V gene is TRBV5-1, the J gene TRBJ2-5; D is unclear. CDR3 length: 14 amino acids. Germline CDR1 is SGHRS and CDR2 is YFSETQ. The ends were cut back, 0 bases at V and 4 bases at J, with 10 bases in the middle. Here the CDR3 reads CASSLEIGSETQYF. The CDR3 DNA reads as TGCGCCAGCAGCTTGGAAATAGGATCAGAGACCCAGTACTTC.